This note documents a single T cell receptor beta chain sequence. Just one base apart from a much larger clone, this may be a read error. The sorted Tregs were CD4+CD25+CD127-/low cells. From germline, CDR1 is SGHRS and CDR2 YFSETQ. There are 15 residues in the CDR3. A single record per CDR3 protein comes from TCRdb applying MiXCR to the 5' RACE reads. The sample shows 30,000 to 35,000 distinct CDR3 sequences, roughly 27% of them seen only once. Sequenced: tumor-infiltrating Tregs sorted from the breast tumor. This clonotype was sampled from a female donor with breast cancer. This sequence joins TRBV5-1 and TRBJ2-1, with D possibly matching TRBD2 (6 bases). CDR3 residues: CASSYDGSSYDEQFF. As DNA, the CDR3 is TGCGCCAGCAGCTATGACGGGAGCTCCTACGATGAGCAGTTCTTC.